A selection of T cell receptor beta chains follows, all from one sample in a study of blood T cell repertoires in COVID-19. TCRdb keeps only in-frame clones here, not all; method: immunoSEQ multiplex PCR. This sample has about 170,000 clones, with around 79% found just once. Material: PBMCs or T cells enriched from blood (not recorded which). The source of these receptors is a woman aged 70-85 years in a cohort exposed to, infected with or recovered from COVID-19 (not recorded which). The CDR3 runs from the conserved cysteine through the conserved F or W. A D gene is named only where the DNA matches it firmly. Expanded clones are given a class, and other clones once, few, many or no size at all.

cdr3_aa cdr3_nt d_call j_call v_call clone_size
CASSIGLAGRNEQYF TGTGCCAGTAGTATAGGACTAGCGGGAAGGAATGAGCAGTACTTC TRBD2 TRBJ2-7 TRBV19 .
CASSLTGSGYTF TGTGCCAGCAGTTTGACAGGGAGCGGCTACACCTTC TRBD1 TRBJ1-2 TRBV28 few
CASSQELSPGYSYEQYF TGTGCCAGCAGCCAAGAGTTGTCTCCAGGTTACTCCTACGAGCAGTACTTC . TRBJ2-7 TRBV14 .
CAITGALGETQYF TGTGCCATCACAGGGGCCCTCGGGGAGACCCAGTACTTC . TRBJ2-5 TRBV10-3 .
CASSSLRDRTWYEQYF TGTGCCAGCAGCTCACTCCGGGACAGGACTTGGTACGAGCAGTACTTC TRBD1 TRBJ2-7 TRBV7-8 .
CASSRTSGRYTGELFF TGTGCCAGCAGCAGGACTAGCGGGAGATATACCGGGGAGCTGTTTTTT TRBD2 TRBJ2-2 TRBV2 .
CASSTPSENTDTQYF TGTGCCAGTAGTACACCTAGCGAGAACACAGATACGCAGTATTTT . TRBJ2-3 TRBV19 .
CASSRRGGYSNQPQHF TGTGCCAGCAGCCGACGTGGGGGGTATAGCAATCAGCCCCAGCATTTT . TRBJ1-5 TRBV28 .
CASSYGTSGRETQYF TGTGCCAGCAGCTACGGGACTAGCGGCCGGGAGACCCAGTACTTC TRBD2 TRBJ2-5 TRBV11-3 .
CAIGTGLTYEQYF TGTGCCATCGGGACAGGTCTTACCTACGAGCAGTACTTC TRBD1 TRBJ2-7 TRBV10-3 .
CASLLQETQYF TGTGCCAGCCTACTCCAAGAGACCCAGTACTTC . TRBJ2-5 TRBV2 .
CASSLAGATEAFF TGCGCCAGCAGCTTGGCAGGGGCCACTGAAGCTTTCTTT . TRBJ1-1 TRBV5-1 .
CASSLRRQTTPNEKLFF TGTGCCAGCAGTTTAAGGAGACAGACCACACCTAATGAAAAACTGTTTTTT . TRBJ1-4 TRBV28 .
CASSYKDRGQKQPQHF TGTGCCAGCAGCTATAAGGACAGGGGGCAGAAGCAGCCCCAGCATTTT TRBD1 TRBJ1-5 TRBV7-9 once
CASSTSLGASEQYF TGTGCCAGTAGTACCTCCCTAGGGGCCTCCGAGCAGTACTTC . TRBJ2-7 TRBV19 few
CASSSNTSPHRGLETQYF TGTGCCAGCAGCTCCAACACCTCCCCCCACAGGGGGCTGGAGACCCAGTACTTC TRBD1 TRBJ2-5 TRBV7-8 .
CASSLPGLAGTNEQFF TGTGCCAGCAGCCTTCCCGGACTAGCGGGTACCAATGAGCAGTTCTTC TRBD2 TRBJ2-1 TRBV7-2 few
CASSLGLAGGETQYF TGCGCCAGCAGCTTGGGACTAGCGGGAGGGGAGACCCAGTACTTC TRBD2 TRBJ2-5 TRBV5-1 .
CASSLRPGQGYTGELFF TGCGCCAGCAGCCTTCGCCCGGGACAGGGGTACACCGGGGAGCTGTTTTTT TRBD1 TRBJ2-2 TRBV5-1 .
CATKTPGDNEQFF TGTGCCACCAAGACTCCAGGGGACAATGAGCAGTTCTTC . TRBJ2-1 TRBV12-3/TRBV12-4 few
CASSLGWGENIQYF TGTGCCAGCAGCCTCGGATGGGGGGAGAACATTCAGTACTTC . TRBJ2-4 TRBV6-2/TRBV6-3 .
CASSLAGGGVGPQHF TGTGCCAGCAGTTTAGCCGGGGGGGGAGTGGGGCCCCAGCATTTT . TRBJ1-5 TRBV28 few
CASSPHWTSYEQYF TGTGCCAGCAGCCCTCACTGGACTTCCTACGAGCAGTACTTC . TRBJ2-7 TRBV7-8 .
CASSIRQDLSGNTIYF TGTGCCAGTAGTATTCGACAGGATCTATCTGGAAACACCATATATTTT . TRBJ1-3 TRBV19 .
CASSRDRGGWTEAFF TGTGCCAGTAGTAGGGACAGGGGGGGATGGACTGAAGCTTTCTTT TRBD1 TRBJ1-1 TRBV19 once
CASRQGTFYEQYF TGTGCCAGCAGGCAGGGAACGTTCTACGAGCAGTACTTC . TRBJ2-7 TRBV6-5 .
CASSFGAESRDWNTEAFF TGTGCCAGCAGCTTTGGGGCAGAAAGCAGAGATTGGAACACTGAAGCTTTCTTT . TRBJ1-1 TRBV7-2 .
CASSTPQGSTDTQYF TGCGCCAGCAGCACCCCCCAGGGGAGCACAGATACGCAGTATTTT . TRBJ2-3 TRBV5-1 .
CASSFTSGQETQYF TGTGCCAGCAGCTTTACTAGCGGCCAAGAGACCCAGTACTTC TRBD2 TRBJ2-5 TRBV7-2 .
CASSPATGLQETQYF TGTGCCAGCTCACCAGCAACAGGGTTACAAGAGACCCAGTACTTC . TRBJ2-5 TRBV18 .
CASSQEYQGANVLTF TGTGCCAGCAGCCAAGAGTACCAGGGGGCCAACGTCCTGACTTTC . TRBJ2-6 TRBV4-2 .
CASRPGQDYNEQFF TGTGCCAGCAGACCGGGACAGGACTACAATGAGCAGTTCTTC TRBD1 TRBJ2-1 TRBV28 .
CASSRASGSRGELFF TGTGCCAGCAGCCGCGCCTCAGGTAGTCGTGGGGAGCTGTTTTTT . TRBJ2-2 TRBV11-3 .
CASSSSLAGSDTQYF TGTGCCAGCAGTTCATCTCTAGCGGGGTCAGATACGCAGTATTTT TRBD2 TRBJ2-3 TRBV6-5 .
CASSPTLSSYNEQFF TGCGCCAGCAGCCCTACTCTTAGCTCCTACAATGAGCAGTTCTTC . TRBJ2-1 TRBV5-1 .
CATSRDINYGYTF TGTGCCACCAGCAGGGACATAAACTATGGCTACACCTTC . TRBJ1-2 TRBV15 .
CASSHGLAGAGNGELFF TGTGCCAGCAGCCACGGACTAGCGGGAGCCGGGAACGGGGAGCTGTTTTTT TRBD2 TRBJ2-2 TRBV11-2 .
CASSRDSNYGYTF TGTGCCAGCAGTAGGGACAGTAACTATGGCTACACCTTC TRBD1 TRBJ1-2 TRBV6-5 .
CASSYSGRGWYEQYF TGTGCCAGCAGTTACTCGGGGAGGGGCTGGTACGAGCAGTACTTC TRBD2 TRBJ2-7 TRBV6-5 .
CASSLGLNEQYF TGTGCCAGCAGTCTCGGACTTAACGAGCAGTACTTC . TRBJ2-7 TRBV28 .
CASSLRTPGLAGLSSYNEQFF TGCGCCAGCAGCTTGCGGACACCGGGACTAGCGGGACTTTCCTCCTACAATGAGCAGTTCTTC TRBD2 TRBJ2-1 TRBV5-1 .
CASSLVSSGSETQYF TGTGCCAGCAGCTTAGTCTCTAGCGGTTCGGAGACCCAGTACTTC TRBD2 TRBJ2-5 TRBV7-2 .
CASSISGTLNSPLHF TGTGCCAGTAGTATCTCCGGGACACTAAATTCACCCCTCCACTTT . TRBJ1-6 TRBV19 .
CSADSDRKETQYF TGCAGCGCCGATTCGGACAGAAAAGAGACCCAGTACTTC . TRBJ2-5 TRBV29-1 .
CASTPGLAAGEQYF TGTGCCAGCACCCCGGGACTAGCTGCAGGGGAGCAGTACTTC TRBD2 TRBJ2-7 TRBV7-8 few
CASSLGQGRGNTIYF TGTGCCAGCAGCCTGGGACAGGGGAGGGGAAACACCATATATTTT TRBD1 TRBJ1-3 TRBV5-4 few
CASSAMAVGGYTF TGTGCCAGCAGCGCAATGGCTGTGGGCGGCTACACCTTC . TRBJ1-2 TRBV7-9 few
CATSDWANTEAFF TGTGCCACCAGTGATTGGGCGAACACTGAAGCTTTCTTT . TRBJ1-1 TRBV24-1 once
CASSPSIGGSNTEAFF TGTGCCAGCTCACCAAGTATCGGGGGGTCGAACACTGAAGCTTTCTTT . TRBJ1-1 TRBV18 .
CASSLRGGYGYTF TGTGCCAGCAGTTTAAGGGGTGGCTATGGCTACACCTTC . TRBJ1-2 TRBV12-3/TRBV12-4 .
CASSLARLSGGYNEQFF TGTGCCAGCAGCTTAGCGCGTCTTAGCGGAGGTTACAATGAGCAGTTCTTC . TRBJ2-1 TRBV7-9 .
CASRRGLAVYNEQFF TGTGCCAGTAGGAGGGGACTAGCGGTCTACAATGAGCAGTTCTTC TRBD2 TRBJ2-1 TRBV19 few
CASSLREGQPQHF TGTGCCAGCAGTTTAAGGGAGGGTCAGCCCCAGCATTTT . TRBJ1-5 TRBV12-3/TRBV12-4 .
CASRETGSNTEAFF TGCGCCAGCAGAGAAACAGGGTCGAACACTGAAGCTTTCTTT . TRBJ1-1 TRBV5-1 .
CASGGTTNTGELFF TGTGCCAGCGGGGGGACTACGAACACCGGGGAGCTGTTTTTT TRBD2 TRBJ2-2 TRBV2 .
CASTISLAGDFKYF TGTGCCAGCACCATATCGCTAGCGGGCGACTTCAAGTATTTT TRBD2 TRBJ2-3 TRBV5-4 .
CASSFSGGEQYF TGTGCCAGCAGCTTCTCAGGGGGCGAGCAGTACTTC TRBD1 TRBJ2-7 TRBV5-4 .